One TCR beta chain is described in this entry. The target antigen is unknown. The entry originates in a study of regulatory dendritic cells for organ transplantation. Sorted subsets were CFSE-labeled and cultured approximately 5 days with allogeneic dendritic cells. Sequenced by immunoSEQ multiplex PCR; TCRdb stores in-frame clones only, minus some. The sample records around 12,000 clones, roughly 91% being singletons. Sequencing was done on a sample of naive CD8+ T cells from blood cultured with regulatory dendritic cells. Stated subset: CD45RA+ naive T cells. This TCR came from a human donor in good health.

The CDR3 DNA reads as TGTGCCAGCAGCGCCCGACGGGGAACTGCCACTGAAGCTTTCTTT. Its translation: CASSARRGTATEAFF. The chain combines TRBV6-5 with TRBJ1-1; no clear D. The germline CDR1 and CDR2 sequences are MNHEY and SVGAGI. The CDR3 loop spans 15 amino acids. V lost 6 bases and J 4 bases, leaving 18 bases between the germline ends.